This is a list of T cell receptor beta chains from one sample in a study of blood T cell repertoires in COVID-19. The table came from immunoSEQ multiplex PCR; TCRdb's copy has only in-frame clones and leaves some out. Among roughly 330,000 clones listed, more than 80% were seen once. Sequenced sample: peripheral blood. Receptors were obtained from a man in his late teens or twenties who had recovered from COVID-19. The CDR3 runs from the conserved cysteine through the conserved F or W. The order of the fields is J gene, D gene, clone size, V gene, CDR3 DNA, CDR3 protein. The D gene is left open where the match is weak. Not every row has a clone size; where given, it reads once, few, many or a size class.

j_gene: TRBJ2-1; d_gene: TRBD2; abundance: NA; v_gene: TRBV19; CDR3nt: TGTGCCAGTAGTCGGGTTCATCTAGCGGGGGCCGGGGATGAGCAGTTCTTC; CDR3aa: CASSRVHLAGAGDEQFF
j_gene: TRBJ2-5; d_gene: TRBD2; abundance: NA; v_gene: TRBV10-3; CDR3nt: TGTGCCATCAGTGAGGGGAGCGGGGGTCGTGAGACCCAGTACTTC; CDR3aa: CAISEGSGGRETQYF
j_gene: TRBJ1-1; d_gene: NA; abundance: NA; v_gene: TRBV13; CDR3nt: TGTGCCAGCAGCTTAGAGCGGTTTGAAGCTTTCTTT; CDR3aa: CASSLERFEAFF
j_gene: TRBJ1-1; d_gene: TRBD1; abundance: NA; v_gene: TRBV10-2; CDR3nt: TGCGCCAGCAAGGGACAGTCTAACACTGAAGCTTTCTTT; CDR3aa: CASKGQSNTEAFF
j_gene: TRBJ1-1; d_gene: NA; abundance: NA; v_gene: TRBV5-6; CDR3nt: TGTGCCAGCAGCTTGGGATCGGGGGGACCTATTCTTGAAGCTTTCTTT; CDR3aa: CASSLGSGGPILEAFF
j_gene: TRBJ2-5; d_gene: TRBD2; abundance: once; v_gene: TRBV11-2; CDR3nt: TGTGCCAGCAGCTTAGTCGTCCTAGCGGGGGCGGCGGAGACCCAGTACTTC; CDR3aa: CASSLVVLAGAAETQYF
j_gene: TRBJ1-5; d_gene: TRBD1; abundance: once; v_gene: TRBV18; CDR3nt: TGTGCCAGCTCCCCCGGGACAGAAGGGAATCAGCCCCAGCATTTT; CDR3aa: CASSPGTEGNQPQHF
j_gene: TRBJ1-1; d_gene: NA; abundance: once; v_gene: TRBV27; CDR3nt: TGTGCCAGCAGTTTAATTTGGAGGGACACTGAAGCTTTCTTT; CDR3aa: CASSLIWRDTEAFF
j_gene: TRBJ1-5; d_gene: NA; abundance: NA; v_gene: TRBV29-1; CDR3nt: TGCAGCGCCCGAGGGGAGGGCCAATCGCCCCAGCATTTT; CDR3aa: CSARGEGQSPQHF
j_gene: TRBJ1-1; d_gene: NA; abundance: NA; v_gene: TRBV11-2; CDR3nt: TGTGCCAGCAGCTCCGCCGGGGCTGAAGCTTTCTTT; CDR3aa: CASSSAGAEAFF
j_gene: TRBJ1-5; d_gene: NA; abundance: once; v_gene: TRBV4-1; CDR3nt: TGCGCCAGCAGCCCCCAAGTCCTAACAGCCCAGCCCCAGCATTTT; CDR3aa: CASSPQVLTAQPQHF
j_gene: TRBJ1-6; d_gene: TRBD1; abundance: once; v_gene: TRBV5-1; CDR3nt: TGCGCCAGCAGACTTGGGACAGGGAATTCACCCCTCCACTTT; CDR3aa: CASRLGTGNSPLHF
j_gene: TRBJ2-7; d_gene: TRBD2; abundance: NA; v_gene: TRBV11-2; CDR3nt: TGTGCCAGCAGCCCTCTTAGCGGGAGGGCCTACGAGCAGTACTTC; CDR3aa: CASSPLSGRAYEQYF
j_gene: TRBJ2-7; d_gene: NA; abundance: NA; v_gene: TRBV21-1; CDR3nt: TGTGCCAGCAGCGGGACAGGCTGTTGTTCCTACGAGCAGTACTTC; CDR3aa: CASSGTGCCSYEQYF
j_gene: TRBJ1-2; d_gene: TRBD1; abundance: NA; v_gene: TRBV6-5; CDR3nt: TGTGCCAGCAGTTACTCGTTCGGACAGGGGGCGGATGGCTACACCTTC; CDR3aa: CASSYSFGQGADGYTF